A single sample gave rise to the 32 T cell receptor beta chains below, sequenced in a study of T cells in localized non-small cell lung cancer. Profiled with immunoSEQ multiplex PCR; TCRdb holds only in-frame clones, not every one. This table holds around 15,000 clones, approximately 85% found once. Sequencing was performed on peripheral blood, taken before any cancer treatment. Every receptor here comes from a woman aged 35-75 years with stage I lung adenocarcinoma.

This clone was seen more than once but under ten times. This chain joins TRBV27 and TRBJ2-2; no clear D gene. Germline CDR1 is MNHEY and CDR2 is SMNVEV (reference sequence). V lost 5 bases, J lost 8 bases, and 9 bases lay in between. The length of the CDR3 is 12 residues. As DNA, the CDR3 is TGTGCCAGCAGTCCTCTTAGGGGGGAGCTGTTTTTT. Protein sequence: CASSPLRGELFF.

The genes are TRBV19 and TRBJ2-4; 7 positions match TRBD1. This CDR3 comprises 14 residues. Germline CDR1 reads LNHDA; CDR2 reads SQIVND (reference sequence). With 6 bases clipped from V and 1 base from J, the junction kept 3 bases outside the gene matches. The CDR3 DNA reads as TGTGCCAGTAGGGTACAGGGGGCCAAAAACATTCAGTACTTC. Its translation is CASRVQGAKNIQYF.

This clone came up once. V and J are TRBV4-1 and TRBJ1-3, with 11 bases lining up with TRBD1. After removal of 4 bases from V and 8 bases from J, the junction contained 10 bases not matched to a gene. CDR3 length: 16 amino acids. Germline CDR1 MGHRA, CDR2 YSYEKL. The CDR3 nucleotides are TGCGCCAGCAGCCCGAGTGGACAGGGGGCTCTAGACACCATATATTTT. Amino acid sequence: CASSPSGQGALDTIYF.

The V call is TRBV4-2, the J call TRBJ1-4; the D is unclear. CDR1 and CDR2 from the germline V gene are LGHNA and YNFKEQ. The CDR3 covers 14 residues. V was trimmed by 4 bases and J by 8 bases, leaving 14 bases between them. The DNA of the CDR3 is TGTGCCAGCAGCCCTTCAGGAGGTGGGGAAAAACTGTTTTTT. As protein: CASSPSGGGEKLFF.

This sequence joins TRBV7-8 and TRBJ2-5, with 15 bases that match TRBD2. The CDR3 is 17 residues long. Germline V gene lookup returns CDR1 SGHVS and CDR2 FQNEAQ. The J segment lost 5 bases and the V segment lost 3 bases, leaving 7 bases of the junction unmatched. The CDR3 DNA is TGTGCCAGCAGCTTCGGACTAGCGGGGGGGCTCTCGGAGACCCAGTACTTC. Its protein is CASSFGLAGGLSETQYF.

This chain uses TRBV18 with TRBJ2-7; D is undetermined. V was trimmed by 2 bases and J by 3 bases, leaving 8 bases between them. Germline values: CDR1 KGHSH, CDR2 LQKENI. This CDR3 is 13 amino acids long. Written as DNA, the CDR3 is TGTGCCAGCTCACCAGCACAGCTCTACGAGCAGTACTTC. This gives the protein CASSPAQLYEQYF.

As DNA, the CDR3 is TGTGCCAGCAGGGCGGGGGGAAACTACAATGAGCAGTTCTTC. Translation gives CASRAGGNYNEQFF. V is TRBV2 and J is TRBJ2-1, with 8 positions matching TRBD2. The V gene end was trimmed by 6 bases and the J gene end by 3 bases; junction bases not matched to a gene: 4. Germline values: CDR1 SNHLY, CDR2 FYNNEI. The CDR3 length is 14 residues.

V usage is TRBV19 and J usage is TRBJ2-5, with D perhaps TRBD1 or TRBD2 (5 bases each). CDR3 length equals 20 residues. The germline V gene encodes CDR1 LNHDA and CDR2 SQIVND (reference sequence). V lost 1 base and J lost 1, with 25 bases in between. The CDR3 sequence is CASSIVSEGFNRRLQETQYF. The CDR3 DNA reads as TGTGCCAGTAGTATAGTAAGTGAGGGGTTCAACCGAAGACTCCAAGAGACCCAGTACTTC.

As DNA, the CDR3 is TGTGCCAGCAGCTCCCCCCCCGGACAGCGACCCTCCTACGAGCAGTACTTC. Its protein product is CASSSPPGQRPSYEQYF. J is TRBJ2-7 and V is TRBV7-9; a possible D gene is TRBD1 (6 bases). Trimming pared 4 bases from V and 0 bases from J, leaving 19 bases between. The CDR3 runs 17 residues. Germline values: CDR1 SEHNR, CDR2 FQNEAQ (reference sequence).

The V and J genes are TRBV7-9 and TRBJ1-5; D is undetermined. CDR1 is SEHNR and CDR2 is FQNEAQ in the germline V gene (reference sequence). This CDR3 region has 15 residues. V shed 1 base and J shed 2 bases, with 9 bases lying between them. Here the CDR3 DNA reads TGTGCCAGCAGCTTAGTGGGTGGCGGCAATCAGCCCCAGCATTTT. Encoded protein: CASSLVGGGNQPQHF.

This clone has a handful of counts. The chain uses TRBV30 and TRBJ2-6; D uncertain. This CDR3 comprises 12 residues. Trimming shortened V by 4 bases and J by 2 bases, and 3 bases separated the two germline ends. In germline, CDR1 is GTSNPN, CDR2 SVGIG (reference sequence). The chain's CDR3 is CAWTAGANVLTF. The CDR3 DNA reads TGTGCCTGGACGGCTGGGGCCAACGTCCTGACTTTC.

J is TRBJ1-4 and V is TRBV15; D may be TRBD1 (6 bases). The ends were cut back, 7 bases at V and 4 bases at J, with 19 bases in the middle. The CDR3 has 16 amino acids. Germline V gene lookup returns CDR1 LNHNV and CDR2 YYDKDF (reference sequence). The CDR3, as DNA: TGTGCCACCATCCTTCCATCCGGGGGGCGTAATGAAAAACTGTTTTTT. It is translated as CATILPSGGRNEKLFF.

The rearrangement joins TRBV7-3 to TRBJ2-5; D may be TRBD1 (6 bases). V gave up 4 bases and J gave up 3 bases, with 9 bases separating them. CDR1 is SGHTA, CDR2 FQGTGA, per germline. The CDR3 spans 13 residues. The CDR3 here is CASSSGQKETQYF. Here the CDR3 DNA reads TGTGCCAGCAGCTCAGGACAGAAAGAGACCCAGTACTTC.

The chain has TRBV6-5 and TRBJ2-1, with D tentatively TRBD1 (5 bases). The CDR3 contains 12 residues. Between the trimmed V and J ends, which lost 5 bases and 4 bases, there was a span of 6 bases. Per germline, CDR1 MNHEY and CDR2 SVGAGI. The CDR3 reads CASSNRYNEQFF. The CDR3, as DNA: TGTGCCAGCAGTAACAGGTACAATGAGCAGTTCTTC.

The chain carries TRBV5-8 and TRBJ1-3; D unclear. Looked up from germline, CDR1 is SGHTS and CDR2 is YDEGEE. V was clipped by 0 bases and J by 16 bases, with 8 bases between them. This CDR3 comprises 10 residues. DNA for the CDR3: TGTGCCAGCAGCTTGGCCGATTGGTATTTT. Protein sequence: CASSLADWYF.

This sequence joins TRBV2 and TRBJ2-3; 10 bases are a match to TRBD2. The length of the CDR3 is 15 residues. The V segment lost 5 bases and the J segment 3 bases; nucleotides outside the gene matches: 5. The germline V gene encodes CDR1 SNHLY and CDR2 FYNNEI. The CDR3 DNA reads as TGTGCCAGCAGTAGCGGGGGGGGTGGGACAGATACGCAGTATTTT. This sequence encodes CASSSGGGGTDTQYF.

The chain links TRBV6-5 to TRBJ1-3, with D hard to call. The V gene lost 5 bases and the J gene lost 4 bases, with 9 bases spanning the gap. CDR3 length: 13 amino acids. In germline, CDR1 is MNHEY, CDR2 SVGAGI. This CDR3 is CASSLAEGNTIYF. The CDR3 DNA reads TGTGCCAGCAGTCTGGCCGAAGGAAACACCATATATTTT.

This chain links TRBV7-3 with TRBJ2-3; D possibly matches TRBD1 or TRBD2 (6 bases each). This CDR3 is built from 14 residues. Germline CDR1 and CDR2: SGHTA and FQGTGA. Trimming took 3 bases from V and 5 from J, leaving 12 bases between them. CDR3 residues: CASSLGGRIDTQYF. CDR3 coding DNA: TGTGCCAGCAGCTTGGGGGGCCGGATAGATACGCAGTATTTT.

In its sample, this clone was seen a few times. This rearrangement joins TRBV5-4 to TRBJ1-6; the match to TRBD1 covers 9 bases. The CDR3 is made up of 15 amino acids. Germline V lookup: CDR1 SGHNT, CDR2 YYREEE (reference sequence). V lost 0 bases and J lost 12; bases outside the gene matches: 7. CDR3 residues: CASSLAGQGWVPLHF. CDR3 sequence (DNA): TGTGCCAGCAGCTTGGCCGGACAGGGGTGGGTACCCCTCCACTTT. The full variable domain, with the rest looked up from reference TRBV5-4 and TRBJ1-6, is ETGVTQSPTHLIKTRGQQVTLRCSSQSGHNTVSWYQQALGQGPQFIFQYYREEENGRGNFPPRFSGLQFPNYSSELNVNALELDDSALYLCASSLAGQGWVPLHFGNGTRLTVT.

This rearrangement joins TRBV6-5 to TRBJ2-7; TRBD1 is a possible D gene (5 bases). Trimming pared 4 bases from V and 2 bases from J, leaving 12 bases between. This CDR3 comprises 14 residues. Looked up from germline, CDR1 is MNHEY and CDR2 is SVGAGI. CDR3: CASSSYDSTYEQYF. The CDR3 DNA reads as TGTGCCAGCAGTTCATATGACAGCACCTACGAGCAGTACTTC.

The chain has TRBV5-6 and TRBJ1-2, with D hard to call. Trimming stripped 2 bases from V and 3 bases from J, with 14 bases between. The CDR3 totals 15 residues. The germline gives CDR1 SGHDT, CDR2 YYEEEE. CDR3 DNA sequence: TGTGCCAGCAGCTTAACCAGCCCGCCTGACTATGGCTACACCTTC. It yields the protein CASSLTSPPDYGYTF.

This clone was seen once. V is TRBV27 and J is TRBJ1-4; D is undetermined. The CDR3 loop spans 18 amino acids. Between the trimmed V and J ends, which lost 5 bases and 8 bases, there was a span of 27 bases. CDR1 is MNHEY and CDR2 is SMNVEV in the germline V gene (reference sequence). CDR3 residues: CASSPLEGLTEAAEKLFF. The CDR3 DNA sequence: TGTGCCAGCAGTCCGCTTGAGGGCCTAACTGAAGCTGCGGAAAAACTGTTTTTT.

The V call is TRBV7-8, the J call TRBJ2-7; the D gene is possibly TRBD1 (6 bases). CDR3 length: 15 amino acids. V was cut by 5 bases and J by 0 bases, with 14 bases left in between. Germline values: CDR1 SGHVS, CDR2 FQNEAQ. The CDR3 coding sequence is TGTGCCAGCAGCCAAGGGGACACCTACTCCTACGAGCAGTACTTC. Its protein product is CASSQGDTYSYEQYF.

The V call is TRBV6-6, the J call TRBJ1-2; 9 nucleotides match TRBD1. CDR3 size: 14 residues. V was pared by 2 bases and J by 6 bases, with 4 bases of the junction left unmatched. Germline loops: CDR1 MNHNY, CDR2 SVGAGI (reference sequence). DNA of the CDR3: TGTGCCAGCAGTTACGGACAGGGGAGGGATGGCTACACCTTC. It translates to CASSYGQGRDGYTF.

The chain is built from TRBV2 and TRBJ1-2; D might be TRBD1 (5 bases). Trimming shortened V by 3 bases and J by 3 bases, and 11 bases separated the two germline ends. The CDR3 length is 14 residues. From germline, CDR1 is SNHLY and CDR2 FYNNEI. The CDR3 here is CASSEQGAHYGYTF. Written as DNA, the CDR3 is TGTGCCAGCAGTGAGCAGGGTGCGCACTATGGCTACACCTTC.

The chain recombines TRBV6-5 with TRBJ2-7; 7 bases map to TRBD1. The CDR3 loop spans 14 amino acids. Germline V CDR1 and CDR2: MNHEY, SVGAGI. Trimming at V came to 6 bases and at J to 3 bases, leaving 8 bases not matched to a gene. CDR3 bases: TGTGCCAGCAGACCGACAGGGAGATTCTACGAGCAGTACTTC. This gives the protein CASRPTGRFYEQYF.

This chain connects TRBV6-1 to TRBJ2-3; possibly TRBD2 for D (6 bases). Germline assignment: CDR1 MNHNS and CDR2 SASEGT. The length of the CDR3 is 15 residues. Trimming removed 3 bases at V and 0 bases at J, with 10 bases between. This CDR3 is CASSELATSTDTQYF. In DNA, the CDR3 is TGTGCCAGCAGTGAGCTAGCGACCAGCACAGATACGCAGTATTTT.

This chain joins TRBV6-6 and TRBJ1-1, with a tentative D call TRBD1 (5 bases). Germline V gene sequence: CDR1 MNHNY, CDR2 SVGAGI (reference sequence). Trimming took 0 bases from V and 4 from J, leaving 15 bases between them. The CDR3 is 16 residues long. The CDR3 coding sequence is TGTGCCAGCAGTTACTCTATGGACAAGGTTCTCACTGAAGCTTTCTTT. This codes for CASSYSMDKVLTEAFF.

This chain connects TRBV5-1 to TRBJ2-1, with 7 bases lining up with TRBD1. The CDR3 contains 14 residues. The junction had 4 bases not matched to a gene; V was cut back by 2 bases and J by 5 bases. Germline CDR1 and CDR2: SGHRS and YFSETQ. This CDR3 reads CASSFWDSNNEQFF. CDR3 coding DNA: TGCGCCAGCAGCTTTTGGGACAGCAACAATGAGCAGTTCTTC.

The chain joins TRBV6-6 to TRBJ2-2, with TRBD2 identical over 8 bases. V shed 6 bases, J shed 4 bases, and the junction held 7 bases outside the gene matches. The CDR3 length is 15 residues. CDR1 and CDR2 (germline): MNHNY, SVGAGI (reference sequence). CDR3 amino acids: CASSPGLVVTGELFF. The CDR3 bases are TGTGCCAGCAGCCCGGGACTAGTCGTCACCGGGGAGCTGTTTTTT.

This clone has only a few counts. This chain uses TRBV2 with TRBJ2-1, with 10 bases matching TRBD2. The V and J ends lost 7 bases and 5 bases, in that order; junction bases with no gene match: 11. CDR1 SNHLY and CDR2 FYNNEI come from the germline V gene. This CDR3 region has 16 residues. The CDR3 DNA reads TGTGCCAGCACCTCTGATAGCGGGGGGACCAACAATGAGCAGTTCTTC. This codes for CASTSDSGGTNNEQFF. Filled out from reference TRBV2 and TRBJ2-1, the complete variable domain reads EPEVTQTPSHQVTQMGQEVILRCVPISNHLYFYWYRQILGQKVEFLVSFYNNEISEKSEIFDDQFSVERPDGSNFTLKIRSTKLEDSAMYFCASTSDSGGTNNEQFFGPGTRLTVL.

V gene TRBV7-6 combines with J gene TRBJ1-4; D is unclear. V was cut by 0 bases and J by 8 bases, with 7 bases left in between. CDR1 and CDR2 from the germline V gene are SGHVS and FNYEAQ. This CDR3 spans 13 amino acids. CDR3 sequence: CASSLAPSEKLFF. CDR3 DNA: TGTGCCAGCAGCTTAGCGCCCAGCGAAAAACTGTTTTTT.